Each of the 8 T cell receptor beta chains below was sequenced from the same sample in a study of T cell responses to AZD1222 COVID-19 vaccine. The method was immunoSEQ multiplex PCR; TCRdb's version includes in-frame clones alone and lacks a portion of them. Of roughly 150,000 clones in the sample, about nine tenths were seen once. Sequenced material: peripheral blood, taken on day 0 of AZD1222 vaccination. These TCRs come from an adult in good health.

This CDR3 reads CASSQTRDRGSRNYGYTF. The CDR3 DNA sequence: TGTGCCAGCAGTCAGACCCGGGACAGGGGGTCGAGGAACTATGGCTACACCTTC. This rearrangement joins TRBV2 to TRBJ1-2; 11 positions agree with TRBD1. The CDR3 covers 18 residues. V lost 5 bases, J lost 2 bases, and 13 bases stayed unmatched. Germline CDR1 SNHLY, CDR2 FYNNEI.

The chain recombines TRBV12-3 or TRBV12-4 with TRBJ2-5; the D is unclear. This CDR3 region has 13 residues. The V end was cut by 7 bases, the J end by 5 bases, with 14 bases between. In DNA form, the CDR3 reads TGTGCCAGCAAGTCAAACCCCACCGAGACCCAGTACTTC. Encoded protein: CASKSNPTETQYF.

This rearrangement joins TRBV7-2 to TRBJ2-3, with 8 bases aligning to TRBD2. The junction had 8 bases not matched to a gene; V was cut back by 6 bases and J by 3 bases. The germline gives CDR1 SGHTA, CDR2 FQGNSA. The CDR3 length is 15 residues. CDR3 amino acids: CASRVGGGQTDTQYF. CDR3 in DNA: TGTGCCAGCAGGGTCGGGGGGGGCCAGACAGATACGCAGTATTTT.

This clone has just one count. The chain has TRBV6-2 or TRBV6-3 and TRBJ2-2, with D unresolved. CDR1 MNHEY and CDR2 SVGEGT come from the germline V gene. With 0 bases removed from V and 6 bases from J, the gap between germline ends came to 14 bases. This CDR3 region has 16 residues. DNA for the CDR3: TGTGCCAGCAGTTACTCGAAGTCATACCCCGCCGGGGAGCTGTTTTTT. This translates into CASSYSKSYPAGELFF.

The sample holds a few counts of this clone. The V gene is TRBV6-5, the J gene TRBJ2-7; 7 nucleotides line up with TRBD2. The CDR3 has 13 residues. The ends lost 7 bases at V and 4 bases at J; junction bases unmatched: 7. Germline loops: CDR1 MNHEY, CDR2 SVGAGI. CDR3 nucleotide sequence: TGTGCCAGCACGGCGGGAGAAGTTTACGAGCAGTACTTC. Translating it yields CASTAGEVYEQYF.

The chain combines TRBV28 with TRBJ1-6; 9 bases agree with TRBD1. This CDR3 contains 12 residues. Germline V gives CDR1 MDHEN, CDR2 SYDVKM. CDR3 DNA sequence: TGTGCTTGCGGGACAGGGCATTCACCCCTCCACTTT. The encoded protein is CACGTGHSPLHF. The entire variable domain, with the rest obtained from reference TRBV28 and TRBJ1-6, is as follows: DVKVTQSSRYLVKRTGEKVFLECVQDMDHENMFWYRQDPGLGLRLIYFSYDVKMKEKGDIPEGYSVSREKKERFSLILESASTNQTSMYLCACGTGHSPLHFGNGTRLTVT.

The chain links TRBV6-1 to TRBJ1-1; no reliable D call. The CDR3 has 14 amino acids. V was cut by 0 bases and J by 5 bases, with 10 bases left in between. Germline V CDR1 and CDR2: MNHNS, SASEGT. The CDR3 is CASSEATERTEAFF. The CDR3 nucleotides are TGTGCCAGCAGTGAAGCGACCGAGAGAACTGAAGCTTTCTTT.

This sequence joins TRBV27 and TRBJ2-7; a weak D match, TRBD2 (6 bases). V dropped 8 bases and J dropped 2 bases, with 10 bases sitting between them. The germline V gene has CDR1 MNHEY and CDR2 SMNVEV (reference sequence). This CDR3 has 12 amino acids. The CDR3 nucleotides are TGTGCCAGCCGGGGGTACCCCTACGAGCAGTACTTC. It translates to CASRGYPYEQYF.